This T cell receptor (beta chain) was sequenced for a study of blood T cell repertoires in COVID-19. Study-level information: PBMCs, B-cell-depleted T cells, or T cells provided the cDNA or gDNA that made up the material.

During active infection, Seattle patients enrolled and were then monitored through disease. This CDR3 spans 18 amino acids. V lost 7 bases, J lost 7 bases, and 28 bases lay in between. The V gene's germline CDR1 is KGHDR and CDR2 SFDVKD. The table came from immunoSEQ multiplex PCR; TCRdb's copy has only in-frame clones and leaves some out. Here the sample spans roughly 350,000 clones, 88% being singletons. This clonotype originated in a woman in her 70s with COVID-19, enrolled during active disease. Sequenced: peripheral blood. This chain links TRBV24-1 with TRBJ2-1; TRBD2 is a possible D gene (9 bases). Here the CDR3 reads CATSSTGEVSGGWNEQFF. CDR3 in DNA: TGTGCCACCAGCTCGACAGGGGAGGTCAGCGGGGGGTGGAATGAGCAGTTCTTC.